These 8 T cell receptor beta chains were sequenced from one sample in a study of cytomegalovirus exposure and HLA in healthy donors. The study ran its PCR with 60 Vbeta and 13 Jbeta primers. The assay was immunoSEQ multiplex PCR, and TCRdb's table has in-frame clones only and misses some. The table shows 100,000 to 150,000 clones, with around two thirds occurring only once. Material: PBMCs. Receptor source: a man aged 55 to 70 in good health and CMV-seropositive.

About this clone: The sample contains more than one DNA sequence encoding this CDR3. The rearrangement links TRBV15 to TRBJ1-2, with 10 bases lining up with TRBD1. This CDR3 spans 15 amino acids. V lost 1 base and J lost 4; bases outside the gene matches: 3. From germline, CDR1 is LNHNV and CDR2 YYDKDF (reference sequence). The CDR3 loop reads CATSRARTGGYGYTF. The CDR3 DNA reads TGTGCCACCAGCAGAGCCCGGACAGGGGGCTATGGCTACACCTTC.

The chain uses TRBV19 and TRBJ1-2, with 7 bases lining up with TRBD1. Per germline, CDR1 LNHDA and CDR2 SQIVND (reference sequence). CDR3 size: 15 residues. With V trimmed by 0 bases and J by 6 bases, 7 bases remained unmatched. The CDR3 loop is CASSIEGQMAHGYTF. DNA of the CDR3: TGTGCCAGTAGTATAGAGGGACAGATGGCCCATGGCTACACCTTC.

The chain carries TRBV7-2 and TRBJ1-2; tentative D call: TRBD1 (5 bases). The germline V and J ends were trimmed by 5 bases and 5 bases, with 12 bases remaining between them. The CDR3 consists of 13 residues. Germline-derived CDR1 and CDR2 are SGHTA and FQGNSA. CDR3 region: CASSPTPGYGYTF. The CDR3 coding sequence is TGTGCCAGCAGCCCTACCCCAGGGTATGGCTACACCTTC.

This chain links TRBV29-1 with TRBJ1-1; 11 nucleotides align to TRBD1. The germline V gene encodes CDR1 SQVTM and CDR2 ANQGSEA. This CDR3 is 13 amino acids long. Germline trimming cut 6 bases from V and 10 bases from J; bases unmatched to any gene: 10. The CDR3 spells CSVDGGTGGRAFF. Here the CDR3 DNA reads TGCAGCGTAGACGGGGGGACAGGGGGGAGAGCTTTCTTT.

This chain's CDR3 is CASSQTPGAYEQYF. CDR3 DNA sequence: TGCGCCAGCAGCCAAACTCCAGGGGCCTACGAGCAGTACTTC. The gene calls are TRBV4-1 and TRBJ2-7, with a weak D call TRBD1 (6 bases). The germline V gene has CDR1 MGHRA and CDR2 YSYEKL. The CDR3 contains 14 residues. Deletions cut 2 bases from V and 2 bases from J, with 10 bases between.

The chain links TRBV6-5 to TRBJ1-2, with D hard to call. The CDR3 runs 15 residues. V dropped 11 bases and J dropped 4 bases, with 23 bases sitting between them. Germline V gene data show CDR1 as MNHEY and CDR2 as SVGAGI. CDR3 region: CASKLWVAGFYGYTF. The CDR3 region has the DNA TGTGCCTCAAAGTTATGGGTGGCAGGCTTCTATGGCTACACCTTC.

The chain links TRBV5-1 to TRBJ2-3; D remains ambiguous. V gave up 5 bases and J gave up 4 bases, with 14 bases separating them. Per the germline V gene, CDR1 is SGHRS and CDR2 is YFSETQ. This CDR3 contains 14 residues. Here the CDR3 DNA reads TGCGCCAGCAGAACAGCTCTTGGCGCAGATACGCAGTATTTT. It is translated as CASRTALGADTQYF.

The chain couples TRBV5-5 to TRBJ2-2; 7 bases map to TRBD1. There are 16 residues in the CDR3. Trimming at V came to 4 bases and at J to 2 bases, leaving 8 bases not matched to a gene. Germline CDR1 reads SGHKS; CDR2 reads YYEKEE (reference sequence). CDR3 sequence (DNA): TGTGCCAGCAGCCCCCGGGACAGAACAAACACCGGGGAGCTGTTTTTT. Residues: CASSPRDRTNTGELFF. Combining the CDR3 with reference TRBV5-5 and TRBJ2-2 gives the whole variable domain DAGVTQSPTHLIKTRGQQVTLRCSPISGHKSVSWYQQVLGQGPQFIFQYYEKEERGRGNFPDRFSARQFPNYSSELNVNALLLGDSALYLCASSPRDRTNTGELFFGEGSRLTVL.